Listed below are T cell receptor beta chains from one sample, sequenced in a study of cytotoxic CD8 clonotypes in ibrutinib-treated CLL. The assay was immunoSEQ multiplex PCR, and TCRdb's table has in-frame clones only and misses some. Altogether 76,000 or so clones are present, over 80% being singletons, with the ten largest covering around 37%. This specimen consisted of PBMCs, obtained after 24 months of ibrutinib treatment. Receptors originate from a human donor with chronic lymphocytic leukemia. CDR3s include the opening cysteine and the closing phenylalanine or tryptophan. The D gene is left open where the match is weak. Clone size appears in some rows only: once, few, many, or a class for an expanded clone.

v_gene	abundance	d_gene	j_gene	CDR3aa	CDR3nt
TRBV27	NA	NA	TRBJ2-7	CASSLSGSQPFEQYF	TGTGCCAGCAGTTTGTCGGGCTCCCAGCCTTTTGAGCAGTACTTC
TRBV6-5	NA	NA	TRBJ2-1	CASSYLGTVQYNEQFF	TGTGCCAGCAGTTACCTAGGGACGGTACAATACAATGAGCAGTTCTTC
TRBV6-1	once	TRBD1	TRBJ2-3	CASSERRTGGPVSTDTQYF	TGTGCCAGCAGTGAACGAAGGACAGGGGGACCAGTTAGCACAGATACGCAGTATTTT
TRBV19	NA	TRBD2	TRBJ2-7	CASSLTSGSSYEQYF	TGTGCCAGTAGTCTGACTAGCGGGAGCTCCTACGAGCAGTACTTC
TRBV30	many	TRBD1	TRBJ1-2	CAWSVPDRGFGGYTF	TGTGCCTGGAGCGTACCTGACAGGGGGTTCGGTGGCTACACCTTC
TRBV5-1	NA	NA	TRBJ2-3	CASSSGSSTDTQYF	TGCGCCAGCAGCAGCGGATCTAGCACAGATACGCAGTATTTT
TRBV19	NA	NA	TRBJ1-2	CASSMGFRDYGYTF	TGTGCCAGTAGTATGGGTTTCAGGGATTATGGCTACACCTTC
TRBV7-3	NA	TRBD1	TRBJ1-1	CASSTQGADTEAFF	TGTGCCAGCAGCACGCAGGGGGCGGACACTGAAGCTTTCTTT
TRBV6-5	NA	TRBD1	TRBJ2-2	CASSSLRQGNTGELFF	TGTGCCAGCAGTTCTTTACGACAGGGAAACACCGGGGAGCTGTTTTTT
TRBV5-1	NA	NA	TRBJ2-5	CASSLTGSETQYF	TGCGCCAGCAGTTTGACAGGTTCAGAGACCCAGTACTTC
TRBV27	NA	TRBD1	TRBJ2-7	CASSLSSGQGAYEQYF	TGTGCCAGCAGTTTATCGAGTGGACAGGGGGCCTACGAGCAGTACTTC
TRBV19	NA	TRBD2	TRBJ2-7	CASRLAGAYEQYF	TGTGCCAGTAGACTAGCGGGAGCCTACGAGCAGTACTTC
TRBV19	once	NA	TRBJ2-3	CASSSLPADTQYF	TGTGCCAGTAGCTCCCTCCCGGCGGATACGCAGTATTTT
TRBV6-1	NA	TRBD2	TRBJ2-3	CASSDGSGGSTDTQYF	TGTGCCAGCAGTGACGGTAGCGGGGGAAGCACAGATACGCAGTATTTT
TRBV28	NA	NA	TRBJ1-4	CASSPRTVATNEKLFF	TGTGCCAGCAGTCCGCGGACAGTTGCAACTAATGAAAAACTGTTTTTT
TRBV5-5	NA	NA	TRBJ2-7	CASSLVEGRSYEQYF	TGTGCCAGCAGCTTGGTAGAGGGTCGGTCCTACGAGCAGTACTTC